Each of the 25 T cell receptor beta chains below was sequenced from the same sample in a study of identical twins' blood T cells. TCRdb ran MiXCR on the 5' RACE reads and lists one entry per CDR3 protein. The sample yields 350,000 to 400,000 distinct CDR3 sequences, about 28% seen once. Sample: PBMCs. These receptor sequences come from a woman aged 18-55 years in good health.

The V and J genes are TRBV20-1 and TRBJ1-1, with TRBD1 identical over 7 bases. CDR3 length: 11 amino acids. Germline V lookup: CDR1 DFQATT, CDR2 SNEGSKA (reference sequence). J gave up 9 bases and V 7 bases, and 8 bases lay outside the gene matches. The CDR3 nucleotides are TGCAGTGAGGTGGTACAGGGGAAAGCTTTCTTT. Encoded protein: CSEVVQGKAFF.

The chain employs TRBV5-5 and TRBJ1-2, with a possible D match to TRBD1 (6 bases). V lost 2 bases and J 10 bases, leaving 18 bases between the germline ends. Germline CDR1 reads SGHKS; CDR2 reads YYEKEE (reference sequence). The CDR3 is 14 amino acids. DNA of the CDR3: TGTGCCAGCAGCTTCCAGGACAGTCGGAATGTCTACACCTTC. Translation gives CASSFQDSRNVYTF.

DNA for the CDR3: TGTGCCAGTGGGACAGCTAATTCCTACGAGCAGTACTTC. It encodes CASGTANSYEQYF. This chain uses TRBV18 with TRBJ2-7; TRBD1 matches 7 bases. Germline V gene sequence: CDR1 KGHSH, CDR2 LQKENI. The V gene end was trimmed by 9 bases and the J gene end by 1 base; junction bases not matched to a gene: 6. The CDR3 runs to 13 residues.

The rearrangement joins TRBV7-8 to TRBJ2-7, with D possibly being TRBD2 (6 bases). V lost 0 bases to trimming and J lost 9 bases, with 18 bases between them. This CDR3 contains 15 residues. Germline V gives CDR1 SGHVS, CDR2 FQNEAQ. In DNA, the CDR3 is TGTGCCAGCAGCTTAGCGGGGGGACGCCCGTTGGTGCAGTACTTC. This gives the protein CASSLAGGRPLVQYF. Together with reference TRBV7-8 and TRBJ2-7, the CDR3 gives the full variable domain: GAGVSQSPRYKVAKRGQDVALRCDPISGHVSLFWYQQALGQGPEFLTYFQNEAQLDKSGLPSDRFFAERPEGSVSTLKIQRTQQEDSAVYLCASSLAGGRPLVQYFGPGTRLTVT.

This clonotype turned up a few times. The rearrangement uses TRBV11-1 and TRBJ2-5, with TRBD1 as a possible D gene (5 bases). Per germline, CDR1 SGHAT and CDR2 FQDESV (reference sequence). The CDR3 has 14 residues. The V and J ends lost 3 bases and 5 bases respectively, with 13 bases between them. CDR3 region: CASSFTGYGETQYF. The CDR3 DNA follows: TGTGCCAGCAGCTTCACAGGATATGGGGAGACCCAGTACTTC. The full variable domain, in which reference TRBV11-1 and TRBJ2-5 provide the parts outside the CDR3, is EAEVAQSPRYKITEKSQAVAFWCDPISGHATLYWYRQILGQGPELLVQFQDESVVDDSQLPKDRFSAERLKGVDSTLKIQPAELGDSAMYLCASSFTGYGETQYFGPGTRLLVL.

The J gene is TRBJ1-5, the V gene TRBV12-3 or TRBV12-4; D unclear. Trimming pared 0 bases from V and 2 bases from J, leaving 11 bases between. The CDR3 is 16 amino acids. For the CDR3, the DNA is TGTGCCAGCAGTTTAGCCCCATCGGGAGGCAATCAGCCCCAGCATTTT. Its protein product is CASSLAPSGGNQPQHF.

This clonotype was observed a single time. The rearrangement joins TRBV5-1 to TRBJ1-1; D ambiguous. The CDR3 length is 18 residues. V lost 2 bases and J lost 0, with 20 bases in between. Germline V gives CDR1 SGHRS, CDR2 YFSETQ. This CDR3 reads CASSFWSGPLLMNTEAFF. In DNA, the CDR3 is TGCGCCAGCAGCTTTTGGTCAGGACCCCTTCTCATGAACACTGAAGCTTTCTTT.

This clonotype was seen a few times. V is TRBV12-3 or TRBV12-4 and J is TRBJ2-2; no firm D call. The CDR3 runs 11 residues. Trimming removed 7 bases at V and 7 bases at J, with 7 bases between. The CDR3 sequence: CASTLDGELFF. CDR3 sequence (DNA): TGTGCCAGCACTTTGGACGGGGAGCTGTTTTTT.

This clonotype was seen ten or more times. The rearrangement joins TRBV10-1 to TRBJ2-1; D possibly corresponds to TRBD2 (6 bases). The germline V gene has CDR1 WNHNN and CDR2 SYGVQD (reference sequence). The CDR3 has 13 residues. The ends were cut back, 3 bases at V and 7 bases at J, with 10 bases in the middle. Here the CDR3 reads CASSEGGKNEQFF. Here the CDR3 DNA reads TGCGCCAGCAGTGAAGGCGGGAAGAATGAGCAGTTCTTC.

This clonotype was detected a few times. CDR3 DNA sequence: TGTGCCAGCACTGCTAGCGGGAGCGGCTATGAGCAGTTCTTC. Translated, it gives CASTASGSGYEQFF. The chain couples TRBV6-6 to TRBJ2-1, with 10 nucleotides matching TRBD2. After removal of 7 bases from V and 8 bases from J, the junction contained 8 bases not matched to a gene. Per the germline V gene, CDR1 is MNHNY and CDR2 is SVGAGI (reference sequence). The CDR3 sequence is 14 residues long.

This clonotype was recorded many times. The chain carries TRBV5-6 and TRBJ1-4; D is unresolved. This CDR3 is built from 15 residues. V was pared by 0 bases and J by 0 bases, with 6 bases between. The germline V gene encodes CDR1 SGHDT and CDR2 YYEEEE. CDR3 residues: CASSLGGATNEKLFF. The CDR3 DNA reads TGTGCCAGCAGCTTGGGCGGTGCAACTAATGAAAAACTGTTTTTT. Full variable domain (rest looked up from reference TRBV5-6 and TRBJ1-4): DAGVTQSPTHLIKTRGQQVTLRCSPKSGHDTVSWYQQALGQGPQFIFQYYEEEERQRGNFPDRFSGHQFPNYSSELNVNALLLGDSALYLCASSLGGATNEKLFFGSGTQLSVL.

This clonotype was seen just once. The rearrangement uses TRBV6-5 and TRBJ2-1, with 9 bases identical to TRBD2. V shed 3 bases and J 7 bases; nucleotides not matched to a gene: 7. This CDR3 has 15 amino acids. Per the germline V gene, CDR1 is MNHEY and CDR2 is SVGAGI. The CDR3 is CASSYRAGGNNEQFF. Written as DNA, the CDR3 is TGTGCCAGCAGTTATCGGGCGGGAGGGAATAATGAGCAGTTCTTC.

The chain combines TRBV4-3 with TRBJ2-2; D may be TRBD2 (6 bases). Germline values: CDR1 LGHNA, CDR2 YSLEER. V lost 0 bases, J lost 3 bases, and 11 bases lay in between. There are 16 residues in the CDR3. In DNA, the CDR3 is TGCGCCAGCAGCCAAGATAGCGGACGATACACCGGGGAGCTGTTTTTT. It yields the protein CASSQDSGRYTGELFF.

In its sample, this clonotype was seen once. At one boundary the junction diverges from the germline segment, which might be a read error. The chain employs TRBV20-1 and TRBJ1-1; possible D gene TRBD1, 6 bases. The germline CDR1 and CDR2 sequences are DFQATT and SNEGSKA (reference sequence). The CDR3 is made up of 14 amino acids. The CDR3 here is CSARKGGQYTKAFF. The CDR3 nucleotides read TGCAGTGCTAGAAAGGGGGGCCAATACACTAAAGCTTTCTTT.

This clonotype was seen many times. This chain uses TRBV6-2 or TRBV6-3 with TRBJ2-5; D remains unclear. The CDR3 has 12 amino acids. Trimming removed 4 bases from V and 4 bases from J, with 7 bases in between. CDR1 and CDR2 from the germline V gene are MNHEY and SVGEGT. CDR3 in amino acids: CASSSFGETQYF. In DNA form, the CDR3 reads TGTGCCAGCAGTTCTTTCGGAGAGACCCAGTACTTC.

As DNA, the CDR3 is TGTGCCAGCACCGGGACTAGTTACACCGGGGAGCTGTTTTTT. It is translated as CASTGTSYTGELFF. The chain links TRBV25-1 to TRBJ2-2, with 8 bases matching TRBD2. The CDR3 is 14 residues long. Losses at the gene ends were 7 bases for V and 3 bases for J; bases not matched to a gene: 4. CDR1 and CDR2 from the germline V gene are MGHDK and SYGVNS.

This clonotype has a count of ten or more. The chain is built from TRBV29-1 and TRBJ2-3; D unresolved. The CDR3 has 11 residues. Trimming took 4 bases from V and 5 from J, leaving 7 bases between them. The germline CDR1 and CDR2 sequences are SQVTM and ANQGSEA. The CDR3 protein is CSVVSGDTQYF. As DNA, the CDR3 is TGCAGCGTTGTTTCCGGAGATACGCAGTATTTT.

On this clonotype: A clone one base away is much larger, so this may be a read error. The V gene is TRBV2, the J gene TRBJ2-1; D is unclear. Germline CDR1 reads SNHLY; CDR2 reads FYNNEI. The CDR3 spans 13 residues. The CDR3 sequence: CAGSEQRYNEQFF. The CDR3 DNA reads TGTGCCGGCAGTGAGCAGCGTTACAATGAGCAGTTCTTC.

CDR3 DNA: TGTGCCACCTCCTCTAGCGGGAGGTTCTCCTACGAGCAGTACTTC. It translates to CATSSSGRFSYEQYF. The chain has TRBV3-1 and TRBJ2-7; TRBD2 matches at 11 bases. The trim removed 10 bases at V and 0 bases at J, leaving 8 bases unmatched. Germline V gene data show CDR1 as LGHDT and CDR2 as YNNKEL (reference sequence). The CDR3 contains 15 residues.

This clonotype was seen more than once but under ten times. The V call is TRBV7-8, the J call TRBJ2-7; possible D gene TRBD1, 6 bases. Germline CDR1 is SGHVS and CDR2 is FQNEAQ. There are 17 residues in the CDR3. Trimming cost V 0 bases and J 0 bases, with 15 bases left between them. CDR3 residues: CASSLAGTSSSSYEQYF. The CDR3 DNA follows: TGTGCCAGCAGCTTAGCCGGGACATCGAGCAGCTCCTACGAGCAGTACTTC.

There are a few counts of this clonotype. The chain uses TRBV7-9 and TRBJ1-6, with 8 bases that match TRBD1. This CDR3 comprises 15 residues. Germline V gene lookup returns CDR1 SEHNR and CDR2 FQNEAQ (reference sequence). V lost 5 bases to trimming and J lost 3 bases; unmatched junction nucleotides: 3. This CDR3 is CASSLTGVYNSPLHF. The DNA for the CDR3 is TGTGCCAGCAGCCTGACAGGGGTCTATAATTCACCCCTCCACTTT.

This clonotype was detected only a few times. This sequence joins TRBV14 and TRBJ2-2; TRBD2 is a possible D gene (6 bases). The length of the CDR3 is 19 residues. V lost 6 bases and J 4 bases, leaving 27 bases between the germline ends. CDR1 and CDR2 from the germline V gene are SGHDN and FVKESK. The CDR3 loop is CASSQLGVAVMYSTGELFF. The CDR3 region has the DNA TGTGCCAGCAGTCAACTCGGGGTAGCGGTAATGTATAGCACCGGGGAGCTGTTTTTT.

This clonotype has just one count. The chain joins TRBV20-1 to TRBJ1-1; D is uncertain. This CDR3 has 13 amino acids. V lost 6 bases to trimming and J lost 2 bases, with 13 bases between them. CDR1 is DFQATT and CDR2 is SNEGSKA in the germline V gene (reference sequence). The chain's CDR3 is CSAKSGLNTEAFF. DNA of the CDR3: TGCAGTGCCAAGTCAGGTCTCAACACTGAAGCTTTCTTT.

The chain has TRBV7-3 and TRBJ1-1; TRBD1 aligns across 7 bases. Germline CDR1 is SGHTA and CDR2 is FQGTGA. This CDR3 is 13 amino acids long. Germline trimming cut 4 bases from V and 8 bases from J; bases unmatched to any gene: 7. The CDR3 DNA reads as TGTGCCAGCAGCTCGGACAGGTTTAACGAAGCTTTCTTT. Its translation is CASSSDRFNEAFF.

V usage is TRBV20-1 and J usage is TRBJ1-4; D gene unclear. The CDR3 runs 15 residues. Trimming removed 1 base from V and 3 bases from J, with 12 bases in between. CDR1 is DFQATT and CDR2 is SNEGSKA in the germline V gene (reference sequence). CDR3 protein: CSARGPIMANEKLFF. CDR3 nucleotides: TGCAGTGCTAGAGGGCCGATCATGGCTAATGAAAAACTGTTTTTT.